This T cell receptor beta chain was captured in a study of blood T cell repertoires in COVID-19. About the research overall: Donors in the United States, Italy and Spain gave samples during acute or convalescent COVID-19. T cells, B-cell-depleted T cells, or PBMCs supplied cDNA or gDNA.

V lost 8 bases to trimming and J lost 1 base, with 15 bases between them. This CDR3 is built from 14 residues. Germline CDR1 and CDR2: SGHRS and YFSETQ. TCRdb's table, derived via immunoSEQ multiplex PCR, lists solely in-frame clones and lacks some. The sample gives some 45,000 clones, under 95% of which show up once; 6.4% is in the top ten. The receptor comes from a man between 65 and 79 years old with active COVID-19. Sequenced input: peripheral blood. V usage is TRBV5-1 and J usage is TRBJ1-2; D not certain. CDR3 sequence: CASSSETYNYGYTF. The CDR3 DNA follows: TGCGCCAGTTCATCAGAGACTTATAACTATGGCTACACCTTC.